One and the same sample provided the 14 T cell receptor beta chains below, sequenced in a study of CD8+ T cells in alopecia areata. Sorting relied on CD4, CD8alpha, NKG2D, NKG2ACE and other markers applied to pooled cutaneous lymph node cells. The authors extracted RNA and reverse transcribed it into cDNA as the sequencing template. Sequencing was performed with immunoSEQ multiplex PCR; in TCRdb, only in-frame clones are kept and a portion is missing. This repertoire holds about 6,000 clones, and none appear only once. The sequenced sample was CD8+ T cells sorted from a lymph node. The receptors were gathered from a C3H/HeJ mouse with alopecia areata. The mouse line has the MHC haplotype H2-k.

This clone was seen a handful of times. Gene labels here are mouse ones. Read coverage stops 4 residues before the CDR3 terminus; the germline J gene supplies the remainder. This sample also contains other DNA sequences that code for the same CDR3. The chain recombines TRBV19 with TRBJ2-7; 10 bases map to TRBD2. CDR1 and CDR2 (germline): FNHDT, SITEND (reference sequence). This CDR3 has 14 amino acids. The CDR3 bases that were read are TGTGCCAGCAGTATTCGGACTGGGGGTTAT. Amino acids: CASSIRTGGY. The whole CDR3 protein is CASSIRTGGYEQYF.

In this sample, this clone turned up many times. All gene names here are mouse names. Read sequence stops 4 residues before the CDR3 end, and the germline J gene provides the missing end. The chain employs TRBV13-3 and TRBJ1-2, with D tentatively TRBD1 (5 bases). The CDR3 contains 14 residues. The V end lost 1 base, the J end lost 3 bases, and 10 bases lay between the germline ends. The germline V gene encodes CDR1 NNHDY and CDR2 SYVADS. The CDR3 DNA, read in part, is TGTGCCAGCAGTGATCGGCAGGGTCACTCC. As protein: CASSDRQGHS. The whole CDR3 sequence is CASSDRQGHSDYTF.

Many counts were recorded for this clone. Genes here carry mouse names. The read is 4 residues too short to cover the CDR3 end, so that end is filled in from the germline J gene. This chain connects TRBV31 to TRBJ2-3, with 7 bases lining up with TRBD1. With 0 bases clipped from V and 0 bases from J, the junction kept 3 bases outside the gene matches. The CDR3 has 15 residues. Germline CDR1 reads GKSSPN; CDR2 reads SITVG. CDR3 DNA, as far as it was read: TGTGCCTGGAGTCTAGGGACAGATAGTGCAGAA. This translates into CAWSLGTDSAE. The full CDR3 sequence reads CAWSLGTDSAETLYF.

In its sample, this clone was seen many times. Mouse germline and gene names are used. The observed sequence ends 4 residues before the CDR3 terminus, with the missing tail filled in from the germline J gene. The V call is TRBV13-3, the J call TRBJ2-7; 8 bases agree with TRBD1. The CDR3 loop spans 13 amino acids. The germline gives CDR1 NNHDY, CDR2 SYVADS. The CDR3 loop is CASSDRGHYEQYF. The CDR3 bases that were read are TGTGCCAGCAGTGACAGGGGGCATTAT.

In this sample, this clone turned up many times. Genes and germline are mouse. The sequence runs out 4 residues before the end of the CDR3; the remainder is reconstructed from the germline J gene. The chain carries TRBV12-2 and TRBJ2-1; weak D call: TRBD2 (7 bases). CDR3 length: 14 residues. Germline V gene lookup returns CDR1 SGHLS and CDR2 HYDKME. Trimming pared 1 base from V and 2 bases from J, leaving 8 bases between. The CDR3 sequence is CASSLGGYYAEQFF. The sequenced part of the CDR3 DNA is TGTGCCAGCTCTCTGGGGGGCTACTATGCT.

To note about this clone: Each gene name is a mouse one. The CDR3 DNA, read in part, is TGTGCCAGCGGTGACAGTGCT. Translated: CASGDSA. The full CDR3 reads CASGDSAEQFF. The chain couples TRBV13-2 to TRBJ2-1; D gene ambiguous. The CDR3 end lies 4 residues beyond the end of the read and is filled in from the germline J gene. Trimming left V 2 bases short and J 6 bases short, with 3 bases between. Germline values: CDR1 NNHNN, CDR2 SYGAGS (reference sequence). CDR3 length equals 11 residues.

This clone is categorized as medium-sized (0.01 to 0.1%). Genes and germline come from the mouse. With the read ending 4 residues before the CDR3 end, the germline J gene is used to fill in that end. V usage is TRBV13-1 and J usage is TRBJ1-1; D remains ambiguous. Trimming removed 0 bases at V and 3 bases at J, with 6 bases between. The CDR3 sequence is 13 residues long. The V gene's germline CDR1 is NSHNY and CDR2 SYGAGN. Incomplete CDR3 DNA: TGTGCCAGCAGTGATGCTTGGGACACA. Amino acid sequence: CASSDAWDT. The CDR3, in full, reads CASSDAWDTEVFF.

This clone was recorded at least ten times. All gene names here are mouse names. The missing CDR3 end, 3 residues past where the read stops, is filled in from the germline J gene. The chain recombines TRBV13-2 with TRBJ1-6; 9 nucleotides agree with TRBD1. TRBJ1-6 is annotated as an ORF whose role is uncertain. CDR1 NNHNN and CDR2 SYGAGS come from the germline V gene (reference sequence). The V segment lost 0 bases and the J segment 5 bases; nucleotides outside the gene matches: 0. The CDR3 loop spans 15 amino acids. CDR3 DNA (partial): TGTGCCAGCGGTGATGGGACAGGGGATAATTCGCCC. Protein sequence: CASGDGTGDNSP. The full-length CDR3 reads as CASGDGTGDNSPLYF.

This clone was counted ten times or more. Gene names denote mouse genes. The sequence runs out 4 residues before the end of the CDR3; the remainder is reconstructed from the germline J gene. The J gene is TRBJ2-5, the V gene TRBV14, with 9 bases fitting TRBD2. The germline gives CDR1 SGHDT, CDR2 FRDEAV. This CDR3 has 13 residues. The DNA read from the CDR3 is TGTGCCAGCAGTTTCGGACTGGGGGAC. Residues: CASSFGLGD. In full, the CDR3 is CASSFGLGDTQYF.

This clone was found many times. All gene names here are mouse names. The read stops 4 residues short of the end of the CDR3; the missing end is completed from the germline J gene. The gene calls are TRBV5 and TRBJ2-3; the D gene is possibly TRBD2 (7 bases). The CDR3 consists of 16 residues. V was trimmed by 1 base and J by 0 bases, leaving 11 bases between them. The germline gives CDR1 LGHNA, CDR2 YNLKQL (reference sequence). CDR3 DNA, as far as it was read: TGTGCCAGCAGCCAAGTTCTGGGGGCTAGTGCAGAA. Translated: CASSQVLGASAE. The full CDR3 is CASSQVLGASAETLYF.

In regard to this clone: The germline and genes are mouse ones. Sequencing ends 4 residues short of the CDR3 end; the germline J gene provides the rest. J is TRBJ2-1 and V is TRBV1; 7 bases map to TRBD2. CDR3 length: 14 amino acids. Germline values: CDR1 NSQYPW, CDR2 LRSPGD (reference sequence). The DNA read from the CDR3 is TGCACCTGCAGTGCAGAGGGGGGGAGGGCT. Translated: CTCSAEGGRA. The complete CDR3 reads CTCSAEGGRAEQFF.

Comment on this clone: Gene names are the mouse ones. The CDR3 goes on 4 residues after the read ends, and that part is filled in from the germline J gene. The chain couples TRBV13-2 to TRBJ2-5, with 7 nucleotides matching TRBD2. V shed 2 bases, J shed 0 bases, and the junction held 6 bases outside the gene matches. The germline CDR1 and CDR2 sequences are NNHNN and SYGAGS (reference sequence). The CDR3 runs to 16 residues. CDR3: CASGDELGYNQDTQYF. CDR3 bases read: TGTGCCAGCGGTGACGAACTGGGGTATAACCAAGAC.

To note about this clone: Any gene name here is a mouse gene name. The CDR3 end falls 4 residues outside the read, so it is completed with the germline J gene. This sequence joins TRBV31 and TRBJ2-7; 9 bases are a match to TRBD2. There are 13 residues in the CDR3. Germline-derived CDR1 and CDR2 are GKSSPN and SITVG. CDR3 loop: CAWSLLGGYEQYF. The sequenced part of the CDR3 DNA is TGTGCCTGGAGTCTTCTGGGGGGGTAT.

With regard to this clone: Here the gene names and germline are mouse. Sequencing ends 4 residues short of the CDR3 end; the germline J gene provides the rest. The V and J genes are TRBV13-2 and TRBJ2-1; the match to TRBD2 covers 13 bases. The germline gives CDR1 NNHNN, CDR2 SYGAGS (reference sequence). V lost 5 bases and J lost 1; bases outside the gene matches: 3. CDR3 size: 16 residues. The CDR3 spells CASGWDWGGNYAEQFF. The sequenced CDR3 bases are TGTGCCAGCGGCTGGGACTGGGGGGGAAACTATGCT.